This is a list of T cell receptor beta chains from one sample in a study of cytomegalovirus exposure and HLA in healthy donors. Only in-frame clones appear in the TCRdb table, and some are missing; sequencing was by immunoSEQ multiplex PCR. This sample yields about 160,000 clones, of which about 64% are seen a single time; 1.3% to 1.5% belongs to the top ten. Sequenced sample: PBMCs. The receptors were sampled from a man in his forties or fifties in good health and CMV-seronegative. CDR3s include the opening cysteine and the closing phenylalanine or tryptophan. A D gene is named only where the DNA matches it firmly. Expanded clones are given a class, and other clones once, few, many or no size at all.

d_call	clone_size	v_call	j_call	cdr3_nt	cdr3_aa
TRBD2	NA	TRBV5-4	TRBJ2-5	TGTGCCAGCAGCCTGGGACTAGCGGGGGGGCCGGACCAAGAGACCCAGTACTTC	CASSLGLAGGPDQETQYF
NA	NA	TRBV29-1	TRBJ1-2	TGCAGCGTTGAACGCAGCGGGCGGGAGGGCTACACCTTC	CSVERSGREGYTF
TRBD2	NA	TRBV6-1	TRBJ2-5	TGTGCCAGCAGTGCTCCCCCACTAGCGCAAGAGACCCAGTACTTC	CASSAPPLAQETQYF
NA	once	TRBV6-1	TRBJ1-2	TGTGCCAGCATTCTTGGAGTGTCCTATGGCTACACCTTC	CASILGVSYGYTF
TRBD1	NA	TRBV2	TRBJ1-6	TGTGCCAGCAGAAGACAGGGATCACCCCTCCACTTT	CASRRQGSPLHF
TRBD1	once	TRBV28	TRBJ2-3	TGTGCCAGCAGTTTATTAAGGACAGGGGTGCCAGATACGCAGTATTTT	CASSLLRTGVPDTQYF
TRBD2	NA	TRBV2	TRBJ2-1	TGTGCCAGCAGTGAATGGACTAGCGGGGGATACAATGAGCAGTTCTTC	CASSEWTSGGYNEQFF
NA	NA	TRBV9	TRBJ2-2	TGTGCCAGCAGCGGGCCGTCGGGGAACACCGGGGAGCTGTTTTTT	CASSGPSGNTGELFF
NA	NA	TRBV29-1	TRBJ2-1	TGCAGCGTTGATTCCCGGGGGTCCTACAATGAGCAGTTCTTC	CSVDSRGSYNEQFF
TRBD1	NA	TRBV6-6	TRBJ1-4	TGTGCCAGCAGTTACCCCCGGACAGGGGTCGATGAAAAACTGCTTTTT	CASSYPRTGVDEKLLF
TRBD1	NA	TRBV5-6	TRBJ2-7	TGTGCCAGCAGCTTGGCCGGGACAGATTACGAGCAGTACTTC	CASSLAGTDYEQYF
TRBD1	few	TRBV7-9	TRBJ1-1	TGTGCCAGCAGCTTTCCGGGACAGGGGCCTGAAGCTTTCTTT	CASSFPGQGPEAFF
NA	once	TRBV11-2	TRBJ1-3	TGTGCCAGCAGCTTAGTGGGGGGAGGCTCTGGAAACACCATATATTTT	CASSLVGGGSGNTIYF
TRBD1	NA	TRBV7-7	TRBJ2-2	TGTGCCAGCAGCCCAGGGGACAGGGGGATTGCCGGGGAGCTGTTTTTT	CASSPGDRGIAGELFF
NA	NA	TRBV7-2	TRBJ2-5	TGTGCCAGCAGCTTGGCTCGAGGGGGGGGCCAAGAGACCCAGTACTTC	CASSLARGGGQETQYF
TRBD1	NA	TRBV5-1	TRBJ2-2	TGCGCCAGCCAGACAGGGGACCCCATGGGGGAGCTGTTTTTT	CASQTGDPMGELFF
TRBD2	once	TRBV5-1	TRBJ2-5	TGCGCCAGCAGCTCGAGTATCCTATCGGGGGGGCTTTGGGAGACCCAGTACTTC	CASSSSILSGGLWETQYF
NA	NA	TRBV5-6	TRBJ1-1	TGTGCCAGCAGCTTTGGAGCCAGGAACACTGAAGCTTTCTTT	CASSFGARNTEAFF
NA	NA	TRBV13	TRBJ1-1	TGTGCCAGCAGCCCTCGACAGATCCGGAACACTGAAGCTTTCTTT	CASSPRQIRNTEAFF
NA	few	TRBV6-6	TRBJ2-7	TGTGCCAGCAGTTACGGGCAGGGAGGCTACGAGCAGTACTTC	CASSYGQGGYEQYF
NA	few	TRBV7-6	TRBJ2-7	TGTGCCAGCAGCCCCTCGGGTCCCTACGAGCAGTACTTC	CASSPSGPYEQYF
NA	few	TRBV4-1	TRBJ1-1	TGCGCCAGCAGCCAAGATTCCACCTCGGGGAAGAACACTGAAGCTTTCTTT	CASSQDSTSGKNTEAFF
TRBD1	medium-sized	TRBV19	TRBJ1-1	TGTGCCAGTATCCCTACGGGACAGGCTTTTTTTGAAGCTTTCTTT	CASIPTGQAFFEAFF
NA	NA	TRBV5-4	TRBJ2-2	TGTGCCAGCAGCCCCGGGGGAGGGGAGCTGTTTTTT	CASSPGGGELFF
NA	NA	TRBV10-3	TRBJ1-5	TGTGCCATCAGTGACCAACAGGGAAGCAATCAGCCCCAGCATTTT	CAISDQQGSNQPQHF
NA	few	TRBV5-4	TRBJ2-2	TGTGCCAGCAGCTCACCTCTGAGGACCGGGGAGCTGTTTTTT	CASSSPLRTGELFF
TRBD1	NA	TRBV5-1	TRBJ1-1	TGCGCCAGCAGCTTCAGGGGGCAAGACACTGAAGCTTTCTTT	CASSFRGQDTEAFF
TRBD1	NA	TRBV7-6	TRBJ1-4	TGTGCCAGCAACCCACGACAAGGGGGCAGGGAAAAACTGTTTTTT	CASNPRQGGREKLFF
NA	NA	TRBV11-2	TRBJ2-3	TGTGCCAGCAGCTTGATGCCCCGTCGGCAGGGGATGGGAAATACGCAGTATTTT	CASSLMPRRQGMGNTQYF
TRBD1	few	TRBV4-1	TRBJ2-1	TGCGCCAGCAGCCAAGAAGGGACAGGGGGCGAGGATGAGCAGTTCTTC	CASSQEGTGGEDEQFF
NA	NA	TRBV7-3	TRBJ2-1	TGTGCCAGCTCTCGGGGTAATGAGCAGTTCTTC	CASSRGNEQFF
NA	NA	TRBV5-1	TRBJ2-3	TGCGCCAGCAGCTTTCGCAGGGTAAAAACCACAGATACGCAGTATTTT	CASSFRRVKTTDTQYF
TRBD1	few	TRBV28	TRBJ1-2	TGTGCCAGCAGCCAAGTCGACAGGGGACGATATGGCTACACCTTC	CASSQVDRGRYGYTF
TRBD1	NA	TRBV5-1	TRBJ2-3	TGCGCCAGCAACCCGGGACAGAGGGGGACAGATACGCAGTATTTT	CASNPGQRGTDTQYF
NA	few	TRBV27	TRBJ2-3	TGTGCCAGCAGTTTAATTGCGGGAAACACAGATACGCAGTATTTT	CASSLIAGNTDTQYF
NA	once	TRBV11-3	TRBJ1-1	TGTGCCAGCAGCCTAAGCTTGAACACTGAAGCTTTCTTT	CASSLSLNTEAFF
TRBD1	NA	TRBV28	TRBJ1-1	TGTGCCAGCAGTTTCGGCGGACAGGGTAACACTGAAGCTTTCTTT	CASSFGGQGNTEAFF
NA	NA	TRBV28	TRBJ2-3	TGTGCCAGCAGTGCTTATGCGGATAGCACAGATACGCAGTATTTT	CASSAYADSTDTQYF
TRBD1	NA	TRBV9	TRBJ2-7	TGTGCCAGCAGCGTAGCGGGACAGGGTTACGAGCAGTACTTC	CASSVAGQGYEQYF
NA	NA	TRBV19	TRBJ1-5	TGTGCCAGTAGTATAGGTGTTACAGTGAGTCAGCCCCAGCATTTT	CASSIGVTVSQPQHF
TRBD1	NA	TRBV19	TRBJ1-2	TGTGCCAGTAGTATACAGGGGGCCAATGGCTACACCTTC	CASSIQGANGYTF
TRBD1	NA	TRBV10-3	TRBJ1-4	TGTGCCATCAGTGATATGGGACAGGGGGCGACTAATGAAAAACTGTTTTTT	CAISDMGQGATNEKLFF
TRBD2	NA	TRBV11-2	TRBJ2-7	TGTGCCAGCAGCCCGCGGGGGACCCTGGGCTACGAGCAGTACTTC	CASSPRGTLGYEQYF
NA	few	TRBV21-1	TRBJ1-1	TGTGCCAGCAGCAAAGCGGGGGCCCTGGGGGCTTTCTTT	CASSKAGALGAFF
NA	NA	TRBV28	TRBJ1-2	TGTGCCAGCAGTTTATCAGGGCCCAATTCCTATGGCTACACCTTC	CASSLSGPNSYGYTF
NA	NA	TRBV10-3	TRBJ1-5	TGTGCCATCAGTGAAGGTACAGGGATGGGAAATCAGCCCCAGCATTTT	CAISEGTGMGNQPQHF